This T cell receptor beta chain stems from a study of shared clonotypes between healthy human individuals. Study-wide context: Aged 18 to 49, the donors were two women and a few men. CD8 memory received one plate per donor, CD8 naive two, CD4 memory three and CD4 naive three.

For this clone: No antigen is known for it.

Findings and caveats of the study: A reduction in generation probabilities was seen for non-shared clonotypes relative to those shared by all four donors. Genetic and exposure-history diversity was limited by the small donor number.

Measured with immunoSEQ multiplex PCR; TCRdb has only the in-frame clones, and not every one. The sample carries 550,000 to 800,000 clones, about 74% recorded once. Germline CDR1 and CDR2: MDHEN and SYDVKM. Trimming at V came to 1 base and at J to 6 bases, leaving 3 bases not matched to a gene. This CDR3 comprises 15 residues. The sample comprised memory CD4+ T cells sorted from blood. Subset: CD45RA-negative fraction. This receptor was taken from a young woman in good health. The chain couples TRBV28 to TRBJ2-7, with 13 bases identical to TRBD2. The CDR3 sequence: CASSLSTSGRIEQYF. As DNA, the CDR3 is TGTGCCAGCAGTTTATCGACTAGCGGGAGGATCGAGCAGTACTTC.